These 10 T cell receptor beta chains were sequenced from one sample in a study of early T cells in non-severe SARS-CoV-2 infection. One entry per CDR3 protein, called by TCRdb with MiXCR from the 5' RACE reads. Of 55,000 to 65,000 distinct CDR3 sequences listed, approximately 9% were seen once; the top ten hold roughly 18%. Sequences were obtained from whole blood. The origin of the receptors is an adult who was a healthcare worker with PCR-confirmed SARS-CoV-2 infection or an uninfected control (not recorded which).

This chain joins TRBV4-3 and TRBJ1-5, with 7 bases fitting TRBD1. Germline V gene lookup returns CDR1 LGHNA and CDR2 YSLEER. CDR3 length equals 13 residues. Losses at the gene ends were 2 bases for V and 9 bases for J; bases not matched to a gene: 4. The CDR3 sequence is CASSQSGGGPQHF. CDR3 coding DNA: TGCGCCAGCAGCCAATCAGGGGGGGGGCCCCAGCATTTT.

The table lists this clonotype with a few counts. Here the CDR3 DNA reads TGTGCCAGTAGTATGCAGACAGGGAGCAATCAGCCCCAGCATTTT. This encodes CASSMQTGSNQPQHF. The chain has TRBV19 and TRBJ1-5; 7 positions agree with TRBD1. V lost 3 bases to trimming and J lost 1 base; unmatched junction nucleotides: 3. In germline, CDR1 is LNHDA, CDR2 SQIVND (reference sequence). CDR3 length equals 15 residues.

J is TRBJ2-1 and V is TRBV7-3; 8 bases agree with TRBD2. Unmatched junction bases numbered 10, after V lost 4 bases and J lost 8 bases. The CDR3 length is 15 residues. The germline V gene encodes CDR1 SGHTA and CDR2 FQGTGA. The CDR3: CASSSMPGLVYEQFF. CDR3 coding DNA: TGTGCCAGCAGCTCAATGCCGGGACTAGTCTATGAGCAGTTCTTC.

This clonotype was detected a few times. J is TRBJ1-2 and V is TRBV2, with a weak D call TRBD1 (5 bases). V lost 7 bases and J 5 bases, leaving 23 bases between the germline ends. The germline V gene encodes CDR1 SNHLY and CDR2 FYNNEI. This CDR3 has 16 residues. CDR3 amino acids: CASTPWGQPGVYGYTF. CDR3 DNA: TGTGCCAGCACCCCCTGGGGTCAGCCGGGGGTGTATGGCTACACCTTC.

This clonotype was seen ten or more times. The V call is TRBV29-1, the J call TRBJ2-5; D call uncertain. V gave up 3 bases and J gave up 0 bases, with 11 bases separating them. Germline V CDR1 and CDR2: SQVTM, ANQGSEA. The CDR3 covers 14 residues. CDR3 nucleotides: TGCAGCGTTGAGGCTCCTCTGGACCAAGAGACCCAGTACTTC. It encodes CSVEAPLDQETQYF. Looking up the rest from reference TRBV29-1 and TRBJ2-5 gives the full variable domain: SAVISQKPSRDICQRGTSLTIQCQVDSQVTMMFWYRQQPGQSLTLIATANQGSEATYESGFVIDKFPISRPNLTFSTLTVSNMSPEDSSIYLCSVEAPLDQETQYFGPGTRLLVL.

The chain combines TRBV28 with TRBJ1-5; TRBD1 is a possible D gene (5 bases). V shed 3 bases and J shed 5 bases, with 11 bases lying between them. The CDR3 has 14 residues. Germline V gene sequence: CDR1 MDHEN, CDR2 SYDVKM. In nucleotides, the CDR3 is TGTGCCAGCAGTTTTACCGGGGCCGATCAGCCCCAGCATTTT. The encoded protein is CASSFTGADQPQHF.

This clonotype was observed at least ten times. V usage is TRBV14 and J usage is TRBJ2-5; D is unclear. Trimming removed 1 base at V and 2 bases at J, with 5 bases between. Germline V gene data show CDR1 as SGHDN and CDR2 as FVKESK. This CDR3 has 13 amino acids. Here the CDR3 DNA reads TGTGCCAGCAGCCAAGGCTTACAAGAGACCCAGTACTTC. Protein: CASSQGLQETQYF.

The V gene is TRBV10-3, the J gene TRBJ2-7; no definite D call. The CDR3 contains 12 residues. The V gene lost 3 bases and the J gene lost 2 bases, with 5 bases spanning the gap. From germline, CDR1 is ENHRY and CDR2 SYGVKD. CDR3 nucleotide sequence: TGTGCCATCAGTGACGGCACCTACGAGCAGTACTTC. Translated: CAISDGTYEQYF.

This clonotype was seen ten or more times. The chain uses TRBV29-1 and TRBJ2-5, with 12 bases matching TRBD2. The trim removed 0 bases at V and 5 bases at J, leaving 10 bases unmatched. The CDR3 covers 17 residues. Germline CDR1 and CDR2: SQVTM and ANQGSEA. CDR3 amino acids: CSVEDASGRALMETQYF. CDR3 sequence (DNA): TGCAGCGTTGAAGATGCTAGCGGGAGGGCCCTCATGGAGACCCAGTACTTC.

The V gene is TRBV10-2, the J gene TRBJ2-5; 7 nucleotides align to TRBD2. Germline CDR1 is WSHSY and CDR2 is SAAADI. The CDR3 extends over 13 amino acids. J gave up 9 bases and V 5 bases, and 9 bases lay outside the gene matches. The CDR3 is CASSSGAKVAQYF. The CDR3, as DNA: TGCGCCAGCAGTAGCGGGGCCAAAGTAGCCCAGTACTTC.